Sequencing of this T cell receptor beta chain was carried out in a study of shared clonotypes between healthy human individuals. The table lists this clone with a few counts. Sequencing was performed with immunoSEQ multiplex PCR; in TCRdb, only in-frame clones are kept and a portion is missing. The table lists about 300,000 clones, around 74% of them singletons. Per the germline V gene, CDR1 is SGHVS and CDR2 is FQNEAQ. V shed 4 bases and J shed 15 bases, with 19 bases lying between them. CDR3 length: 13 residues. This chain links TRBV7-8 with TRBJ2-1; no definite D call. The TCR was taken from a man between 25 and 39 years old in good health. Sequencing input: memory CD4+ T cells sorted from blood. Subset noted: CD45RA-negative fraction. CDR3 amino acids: CASSWTWYTPLFF. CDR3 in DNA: TGTGCCAGCAGCTGGACGTGGTACACCCCATTGTTCTTC. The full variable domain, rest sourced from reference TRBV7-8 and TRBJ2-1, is GAGVSQSPRYKVAKRGQDVALRCDPISGHVSLFWYQQALGQGPEFLTYFQNEAQLDKSGLPSDRFFAERPEGSVSTLKIQRTQQEDSAVYLCASSWTWYTPLFFGPGTRLTVL.